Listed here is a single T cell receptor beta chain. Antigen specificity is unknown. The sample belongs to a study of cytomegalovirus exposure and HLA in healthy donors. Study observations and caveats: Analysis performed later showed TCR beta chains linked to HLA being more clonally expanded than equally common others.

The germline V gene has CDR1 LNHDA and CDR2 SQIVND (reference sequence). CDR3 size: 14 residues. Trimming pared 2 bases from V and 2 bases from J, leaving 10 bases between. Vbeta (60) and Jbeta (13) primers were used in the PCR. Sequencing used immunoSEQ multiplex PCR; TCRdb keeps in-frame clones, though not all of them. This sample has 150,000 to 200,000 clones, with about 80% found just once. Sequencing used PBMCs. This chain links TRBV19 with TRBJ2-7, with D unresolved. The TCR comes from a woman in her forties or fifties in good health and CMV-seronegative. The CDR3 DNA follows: TGTGCCAGTAGTATAAAACGTGGGCCCTACGAGCAGTACTTC. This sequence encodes CASSIKRGPYEQYF.